This T cell receptor beta chain is from a study of T-cell reconstitution after alpha-beta-depleted transplantation in children. The CDR3 runs to 13 residues. Trimming shortened V by 1 base and J by 4 bases, and 5 bases separated the two germline ends. The germline CDR1 and CDR2 sequences are SGHTA and FQGNSA. A TCRbeta library incorporating unique molecular identifiers was prepared. Using its own MiXCR run on the PCR reads, TCRdb lists one record per CDR3 protein. The repertoire has hundreds of thousands of distinct CDR3 sequences, around 16% of them found once; the top ten carry 1.1%. The gene calls are TRBV7-2 and TRBJ2-4; D gene uncertain. The sample in question was PBMCs from the stem cell graft donor, obtained from the stem cell graft. The TCR comes from a human donor who donated a stem cell graft to a child with acute myeloid leukemia. CDR3 sequence (DNA): TGTGCCAGCAGCTTAGAACTAAAAAACATTCAGTACTTC. It yields the protein CASSLELKNIQYF.